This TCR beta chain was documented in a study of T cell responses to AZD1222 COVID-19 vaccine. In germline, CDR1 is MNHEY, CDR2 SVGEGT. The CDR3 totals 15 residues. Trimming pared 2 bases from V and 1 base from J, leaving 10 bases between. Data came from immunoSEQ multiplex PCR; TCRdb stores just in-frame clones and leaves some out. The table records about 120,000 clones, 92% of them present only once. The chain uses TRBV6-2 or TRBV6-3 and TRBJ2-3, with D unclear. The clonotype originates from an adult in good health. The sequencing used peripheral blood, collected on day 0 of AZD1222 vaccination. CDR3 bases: TGTGCCAGCAGTTACGTGAGGTCCGGCACAGATACGCAGTATTTT. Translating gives CASSYVRSGTDTQYF.